This record covers a single TCR beta chain. Its antigen remains unknown. This CDR3 is 14 amino acids long. The V and J ends lost 7 bases and 5 bases, in that order; junction bases with no gene match: 6. The germline V gene encodes CDR1 LNHNV and CDR2 YYDKDF (reference sequence). The data were obtained in a study of cytotoxic CD8 clonotypes in ibrutinib-treated CLL. Findings and limits, study-wide: Progressing patients had sampling times that differed from those of sustained-remission patients. On treatment, the uncommon public clonotypes contracted or remained stable.

Data came from immunoSEQ multiplex PCR; TCRdb stores just in-frame clones and leaves some out. The sample includes roughly 300,000 clones, around 77% of them seen just once. TCR beta library input comprised about 1.8 micrograms of genomic DNA from cryopreserved PBMCs. The sequenced sample was PBMCs, obtained at disease progression, from a patient treated with ibrutinib. The receptor's source is a human donor with chronic lymphocytic leukemia. The genes are TRBV15 and TRBJ2-4; the match to TRBD1 covers 9 bases. The CDR3 is CATNRGLRENIQYF. CDR3 bases: TGTGCCACCAACAGGGGGCTTAGGGAAAACATTCAGTACTTC.